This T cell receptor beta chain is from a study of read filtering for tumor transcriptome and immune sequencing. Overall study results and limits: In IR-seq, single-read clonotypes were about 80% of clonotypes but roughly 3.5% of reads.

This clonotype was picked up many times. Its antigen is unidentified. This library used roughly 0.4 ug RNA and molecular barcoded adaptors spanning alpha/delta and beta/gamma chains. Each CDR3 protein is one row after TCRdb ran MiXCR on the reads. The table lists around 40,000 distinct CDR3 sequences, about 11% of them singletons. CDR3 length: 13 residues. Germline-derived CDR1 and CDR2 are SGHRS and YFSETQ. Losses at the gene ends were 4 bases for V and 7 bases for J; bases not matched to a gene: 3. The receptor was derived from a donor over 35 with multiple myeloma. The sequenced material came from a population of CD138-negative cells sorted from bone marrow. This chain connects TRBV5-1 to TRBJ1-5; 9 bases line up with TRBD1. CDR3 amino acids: CASSPGQGQPQHF. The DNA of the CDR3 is TGCGCCAGCAGCCCGGGACAGGGCCAGCCCCAGCATTTT. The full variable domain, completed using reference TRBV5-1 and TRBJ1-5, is KAGVTQTPRYLIKTRGQQVTLSCSPISGHRSVSWYQQTPGQGLQFLFEYFSETQRNKGNFPGRFSGRQFSNSRSEMNVSTLELGDSALYLCASSPGQGQPQHFGDGTRLSIL.